This TCR beta chain stems from a study of blood T cells in healthy people across ages. A J-beta primer mix and a sample-barcoded 5' primer were used in a second PCR of roughly 7 to 12 cycles. MiXCR, run by TCRdb on the 5' RACE reads, gives a single entry per CDR3 protein. The data hold about 1.8 million distinct CDR3 sequences, with about 50% observed a single time. V lost 5 bases and J lost 7; bases outside the gene matches: 19. CDR1 and CDR2 from the germline V gene are MNHEY and SVGEGT. The CDR3 extends over 18 amino acids. Total RNA, at least 5.5 micrograms per sample, came from PBMCs. J is TRBJ2-1 and V is TRBV6-2 or TRBV6-3; 8 bases are a match to TRBD1. This receptor was taken from a middle-aged woman in good health. The sequencing sample was made of blood. This CDR3 is CASSHPEDRAYGENEQFF. CDR3 in DNA: TGTGCCAGCAGTCACCCCGAGGACAGGGCGTATGGAGAGAATGAGCAGTTCTTC.